This T cell receptor beta chain is drawn from a study of blood T cells in healthy people across ages. Each sample had at least 6 million PBMCs isolated. A second 7 to 11 cycle PCR used barcoded and J-beta primers. A template-switch adaptor that had 12 random nucleotides put a tag on each cDNA molecule. MiXCR, applied by TCRdb to the 5' RACE reads, yields one record per CDR3 protein. The sample consists of fewer than 2 million distinct CDR3 sequences, 39% of them appearing once. The origin of this receptor is a human donor in good health. The sequencing sample was made of blood.

The CDR3 DNA reads as TGTGCCAGCAGCAACACCCTACAGGGGGCTGAGGGCTACACCTTC. It translates to CASSNTLQGAEGYTF. The V gene is TRBV7-9, the J gene TRBJ1-2; 9 positions agree with TRBD1. The CDR3 runs 15 residues. J lost 8 bases, V lost 5 bases, and 12 bases had no gene match. CDR1 SEHNR and CDR2 FQNEAQ come from the germline V gene (reference sequence).